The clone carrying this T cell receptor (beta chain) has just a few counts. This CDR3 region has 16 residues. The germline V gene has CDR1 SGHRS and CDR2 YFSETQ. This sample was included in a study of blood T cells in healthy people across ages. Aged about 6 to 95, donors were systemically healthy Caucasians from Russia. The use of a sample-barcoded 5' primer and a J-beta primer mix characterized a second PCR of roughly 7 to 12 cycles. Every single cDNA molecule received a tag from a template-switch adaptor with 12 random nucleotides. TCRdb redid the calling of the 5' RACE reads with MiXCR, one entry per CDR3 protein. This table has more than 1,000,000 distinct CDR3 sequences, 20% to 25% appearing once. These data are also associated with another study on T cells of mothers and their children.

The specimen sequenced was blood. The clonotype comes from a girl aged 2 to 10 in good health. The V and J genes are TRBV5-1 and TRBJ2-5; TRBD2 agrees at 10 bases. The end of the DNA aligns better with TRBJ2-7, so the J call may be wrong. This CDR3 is CASSPGTSESSYEQYF. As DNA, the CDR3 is TGCGCCAGCAGCCCCGGGACTAGCGAGAGCTCCTACGAGCAGTACTTC.